These 9 T cell receptor beta chains came from one sample sequenced in a study of vaccination and CD4 T cells after COVID-19. Their recognized antigens are unknown. Treatment indicated: roughly 10-day PBMC culture with coronavirus spike peptide pools or control peptides (ViraFEST assay). Cultured CD4+ T cells had their DNA profiled by the Oncomine TCR Beta short-read assay. TCRdb processed the PCR reads anew with MiXCR; each CDR3 protein has one entry. The repertoire includes around 15,000 distinct CDR3 sequences, under 50% of them detected once, and roughly an eighth sits in the top ten. Sequencing input: CD4+ T cells from blood, cultured in vitro. Source of these receptors: a human donor who had recovered from COVID-19.

V gene TRBV20-1 combines with J gene TRBJ1-5; 7 nucleotides agree with TRBD1. The germline V gene has CDR1 DFQATT and CDR2 SNEGSKA (reference sequence). CDR3 length: 16 amino acids. V was pared by 4 bases and J by 4 bases, with 13 bases of the junction left unmatched. The CDR3 DNA reads TGCAGTGCTATCAAAAACAACAGGGGCGGAAATCAGCCCCAGCATTTT. This codes for CSAIKNNRGGNQPQHF.

The chain recombines TRBV4-3 with TRBJ1-2, with D maybe TRBD1 (6 bases). This CDR3 spans 18 amino acids. Between the trimmed V and J ends, which lost 0 bases and 3 bases, there was a span of 20 bases. CDR1 and CDR2 from the germline V gene are LGHNA and YSLEER. The CDR3: CASSQDNTGTPSHYGYTF. Written as DNA, the CDR3 is TGCGCCAGCAGCCAAGATAATACAGGGACCCCGTCCCACTATGGCTACACCTTC.

This chain uses TRBV25-1 with TRBJ2-7, with D hard to call. CDR1 MGHDK and CDR2 SYGVNS come from the germline V gene. Trimming took 5 bases from V and 2 from J, leaving 10 bases between them. The CDR3 contains 13 residues. DNA for the CDR3: TGTGCCAGCAGTCTTGGCCGAACCTACGAGCAGTACTTC. This gives the protein CASSLGRTYEQYF.

The gene calls are TRBV28 and TRBJ1-2; D ambiguous. CDR1 MDHEN and CDR2 SYDVKM come from the germline V gene. This CDR3 region has 14 residues. Trimming pared 2 bases from V and 9 bases from J, leaving 16 bases between. The CDR3 is CASSLGQSTASYTF. CDR3 nucleotide sequence: TGTGCCAGCAGTTTAGGGCAGTCAACCGCTAGCTACACCTTC.

The rearrangement uses TRBV7-2 and TRBJ2-1; 10 bases are a match to TRBD2. V lost 1 base, J lost 15 bases, and 6 bases stayed unmatched. The CDR3 extends over 13 amino acids. The V gene's germline CDR1 is SGHTA and CDR2 FQGNSA. CDR3 amino acids: CASSLGLAGGPFF. DNA of the CDR3: TGTGCCAGCAGCTTAGGACTAGCGGGTGGTCCGTTCTTC. The full variable domain, its missing parts supplied by reference TRBV7-2 and TRBJ2-1, is GAGVSQSPSNKVTEKGKDVELRCDPISGHTALYWYRQSLGQGLEFLIYFQGNSAPDKSGLPSDRFSAERTGGSVSTLTIQRTQQEDSAVYLCASSLGLAGGPFFGPGTRLTVL.

V usage is TRBV6-5 and J usage is TRBJ1-3, with D unclear. The germline V gene encodes CDR1 MNHEY and CDR2 SVGAGI. CDR3 length: 14 residues. The germline V and J ends were trimmed by 2 bases and 3 bases, with 8 bases remaining between them. The chain's CDR3 is CASSYEEIGNTIYF. Here the CDR3 DNA reads TGTGCCAGCAGTTACGAGGAGATTGGAAACACCATATATTTT.

The chain couples TRBV7-8 to TRBJ2-5, with D perhaps TRBD2 (6 bases). The CDR3 runs to 14 residues. Trimming removed 5 bases at V and 0 bases at J, with 10 bases between. Germline CDR1 is SGHVS and CDR2 is FQNEAQ. This CDR3 is CASSRGLYQETQYF. The CDR3 nucleotides read TGTGCCAGCAGCCGGGGACTCTACCAAGAGACCCAGTACTTC.

The CDR3 DNA sequence: TGCAGCGCGCCGGGAGGCGGAAAACTGTTTTTT. This encodes CSAPGGGKLFF. The chain recombines TRBV20-1 with TRBJ1-4; D remains unclear. The CDR3 contains 11 residues. Germline CDR1 is DFQATT and CDR2 is SNEGSKA (reference sequence).

This clonotype has just a few counts. The V gene is TRBV5-1, the J gene TRBJ2-3; D may be TRBD1 or TRBD2 (5 bases each). V lost 0 bases and J 0 bases, leaving 5 bases between the germline ends. Germline CDR1 reads SGHRS; CDR2 reads YFSETQ. The CDR3 runs 14 residues. The CDR3 here is CASSLGDSTDTQYF. CDR3 bases: TGCGCCAGCAGCTTGGGGGACAGCACAGATACGCAGTATTTT.